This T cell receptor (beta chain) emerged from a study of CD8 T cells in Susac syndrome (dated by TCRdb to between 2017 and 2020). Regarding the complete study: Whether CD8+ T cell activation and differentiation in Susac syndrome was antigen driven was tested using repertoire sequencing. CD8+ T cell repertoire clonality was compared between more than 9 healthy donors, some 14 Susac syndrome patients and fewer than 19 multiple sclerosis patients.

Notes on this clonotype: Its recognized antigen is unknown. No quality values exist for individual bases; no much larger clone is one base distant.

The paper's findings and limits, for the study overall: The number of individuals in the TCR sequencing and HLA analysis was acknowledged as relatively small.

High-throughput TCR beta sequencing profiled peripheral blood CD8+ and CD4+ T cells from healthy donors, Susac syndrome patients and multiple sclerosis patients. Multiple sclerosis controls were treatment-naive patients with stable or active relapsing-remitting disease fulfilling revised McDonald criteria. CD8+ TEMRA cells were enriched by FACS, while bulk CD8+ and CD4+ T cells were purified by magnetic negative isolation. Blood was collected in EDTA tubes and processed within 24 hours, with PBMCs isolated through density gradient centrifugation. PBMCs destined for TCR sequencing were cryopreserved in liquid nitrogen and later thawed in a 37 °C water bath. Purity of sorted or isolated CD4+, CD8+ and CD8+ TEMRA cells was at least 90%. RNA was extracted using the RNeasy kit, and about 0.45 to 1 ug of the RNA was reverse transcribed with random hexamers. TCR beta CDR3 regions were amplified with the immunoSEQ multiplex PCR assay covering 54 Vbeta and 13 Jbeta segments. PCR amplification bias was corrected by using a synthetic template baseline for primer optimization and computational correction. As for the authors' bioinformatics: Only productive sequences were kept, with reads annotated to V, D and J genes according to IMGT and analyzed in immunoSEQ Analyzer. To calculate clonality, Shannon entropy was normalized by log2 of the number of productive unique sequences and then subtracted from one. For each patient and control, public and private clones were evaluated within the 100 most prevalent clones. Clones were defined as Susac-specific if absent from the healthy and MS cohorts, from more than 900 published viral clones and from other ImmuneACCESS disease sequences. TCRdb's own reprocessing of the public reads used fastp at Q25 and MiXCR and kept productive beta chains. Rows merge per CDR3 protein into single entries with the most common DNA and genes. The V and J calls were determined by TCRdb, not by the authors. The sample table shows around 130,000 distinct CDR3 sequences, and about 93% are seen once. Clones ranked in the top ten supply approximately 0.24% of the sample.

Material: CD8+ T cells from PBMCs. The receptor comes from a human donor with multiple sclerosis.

CDR3 loop: CASSLPPYEQYF. The DNA sequence reads TGTGCCAGCAGCCTCCCCCCCTACGAGCAGTACTTC. The chain links TRBV11-2 with TRBJ2-7, with the D gene too uncertain to name. Via the germline V gene, CDR1 is SGHAT and CDR2 FQNNGV. V is clipped by 5 bases and J by 2 bases, and the sequence between their germline boundaries is 7 bases long. The CDR3 covers 12 residues, taking in both the cysteine and the phenylalanine. Only CDR3 DNA remains: 36 bases, in frame from the first base. Reference TRBV11-2 and TRBJ2-7 proteins supply the regions before and after the CDR3; the full variable domain is: EAGVAQSPRYKIIEKRQSVAFWCNPISGHATLYWYQQILGQGPKLLIQFQNNGVVDDSQLPKDRFSAERLKGVDSTLKIQPAKLEDSAVYLCASSLPPYEQYFGPGTRLTVT.